This TCR beta chain was identified during a study of blood T cell repertoires in COVID-19. Background on the study: COVID-19 samples collected from the United States, Italy and Spain covered acute and convalescent phases.

Method: immunoSEQ multiplex PCR; TCRdb's copy keeps in-frame clones and lacks some. There are 80,000 to 100,000 clones in the sample; about 95% occur only once, and about 4.5% lies in the top ten. V gave up 2 bases and J gave up 8 bases; unmatched junction bases: 5. The germline V gene encodes CDR1 SGHRS and CDR2 YFSETQ. This CDR3 contains 15 residues. The gene calls are TRBV5-1 and TRBJ1-4; 11 positions match TRBD1. This TCR came from a human donor with active COVID-19. The donor label of this sample is uncertain. Sequences were obtained from peripheral blood. CDR3 amino acids: CASSFGQGAREKLFF. The CDR3 coding sequence is TGCGCCAGCAGCTTCGGACAGGGGGCGAGGGAAAAACTGTTTTTT.